This T cell receptor (beta chain) was recovered during a study of blood T cell repertoires in COVID-19. At the level of the study: The samples span acute and convalescent COVID-19 from the United States, Italy and Spain.

As handled by the study authors: Cell counts per sample came from amplifying reference gene primers. Sequenced by immunoSEQ multiplex PCR; TCRdb stores in-frame clones only, minus some. The D gene and trimming were derived from the DNA, and the V and J assignments and clone size from that table. This table holds about 70,000 clones, roughly four fifths found once. The CDR3 runs to 14 residues. V was clipped by 7 bases and J by 2 bases; unmatched bases: 4. Germline V CDR1 and CDR2: ENHRY, SYGVKD. Sequencing input: peripheral blood. The chain couples TRBV10-3 to TRBJ1-5, with 8 positions matching TRBD1. This TCR was recovered from a man aged 25-40 years with COVID-19, enrolled during active disease. CDR3 DNA sequence: TGTGCCATCAACCCGGACAGGGGCAATCAGCCCCAGCATTTT. As protein: CAINPDRGNQPQHF.